One and the same sample provided the 16 T cell receptor beta chains below, sequenced in a study of T cell changes during pregnancy in multiple sclerosis. The protocol was immunoSEQ multiplex PCR, while the TCRdb copy is restricted to in-frame clones and leaves out a portion. Seen here are tens of thousands of clones, 75% to 90% observed once, and the top ten hold around 0.58%. The sequenced sample was CD4+ T cells from peripheral blood mononuclear cells, obtained in the first trimester of pregnancy. The source of these receptors is a female donor with multiple sclerosis, enrolled in a pregnancy study.

The chain joins TRBV7-8 to TRBJ1-2; D perhaps matches TRBD1 (6 bases). The CDR3 has 13 amino acids. V was shortened by 8 bases and J by 7 bases, with 17 bases between the two germline ends. From germline, CDR1 is SGHVS and CDR2 FQNEAQ. This CDR3 reads CASRRPGDGGYTF. The DNA for the CDR3 is TGTGCCAGCCGACGACCAGGGGATGGTGGCTACACCTTC.

The V gene is TRBV7-9, the J gene TRBJ1-1, with 7 bases fitting TRBD1. This CDR3 comprises 12 residues. Germline V gives CDR1 SEHNR, CDR2 FQNEAQ (reference sequence). Germline trimming cut 5 bases from V and 8 bases from J; bases unmatched to any gene: 5. Written as DNA, the CDR3 is TGTGCCAGCAGCAGACGGGACAGAGAAGCTTTCTTT. Translating gives CASSRRDREAFF.

The genes are TRBV5-1 and TRBJ2-3, with 8 bases matching TRBD2. Per the germline V gene, CDR1 is SGHRS and CDR2 is YFSETQ. The CDR3 has 15 residues. After removal of 7 bases from V and 5 bases from J, the junction contained 12 bases not matched to a gene. In nucleotides, the CDR3 is TGCGCCAGCTCCCTAAGGGGACTAGGAGTAGATACGCAGTATTTT. This codes for CASSLRGLGVDTQYF. The full variable domain, in which reference TRBV5-1 and TRBJ2-3 provide the parts outside the CDR3, is KAGVTQTPRYLIKTRGQQVTLSCSPISGHRSVSWYQQTPGQGLQFLFEYFSETQRNKGNFPGRFSGRQFSNSRSEMNVSTLELGDSALYLCASSLRGLGVDTQYFGPGTRLTVL.

The V and J genes are TRBV5-1 and TRBJ1-3; D may be TRBD1 (6 bases). Trimming removed 5 bases from V and 0 bases from J, with 12 bases in between. The germline gives CDR1 SGHRS, CDR2 YFSETQ. There are 15 residues in the CDR3. This CDR3 reads CASRDTGISGNTIYF. The CDR3, as DNA: TGCGCCAGCAGGGATACAGGGATCTCTGGAAACACCATATATTTT. The complete variable domain, with remaining parts taken from reference TRBV5-1 and TRBJ1-3, reads KAGVTQTPRYLIKTRGQQVTLSCSPISGHRSVSWYQQTPGQGLQFLFEYFSETQRNKGNFPGRFSGRQFSNSRSEMNVSTLELGDSALYLCASRDTGISGNTIYFGEGSWLTVV.

V and J are TRBV7-2 and TRBJ1-1; D uncertain. CDR3 length: 14 amino acids. The germline V gene has CDR1 SGHTA and CDR2 FQGNSA. V lost 5 bases to trimming and J lost 1 base, with 11 bases between them. The CDR3 loop reads CASSPSAGNTEAFF. As DNA, the CDR3 is TGTGCCAGCAGCCCTTCGGCGGGGAACACTGAAGCTTTCTTT.

In this sample, this clone turned up once. The chain employs TRBV5-1 and TRBJ2-1, with 7 bases fitting TRBD1. Unmatched junction bases numbered 0, after V lost 3 bases and J lost 0 bases. This CDR3 has 14 residues. Germline V lookup: CDR1 SGHRS, CDR2 YFSETQ. The CDR3 loop reads CASSWDSSYNEQFF. Here the CDR3 DNA reads TGCGCCAGCAGCTGGGACAGCTCCTACAATGAGCAGTTCTTC.

This clone appeared once. The gene calls are TRBV19 and TRBJ2-3; no definite D call. The germline gives CDR1 LNHDA, CDR2 SQIVND (reference sequence). V was pared by 5 bases and J by 3 bases, with 6 bases between. CDR3 length equals 12 residues. Here the CDR3 DNA reads TGTGCCAGTAGTTTCTTAACAGATACGCAGTATTTT. Protein product: CASSFLTDTQYF.

The chain employs TRBV6-5 and TRBJ2-7; TRBD1 matches at 8 bases. The V gene end was trimmed by 6 bases and the J gene end by 5 bases; junction bases not matched to a gene: 6. The CDR3 is 13 residues long. In germline, CDR1 is MNHEY, CDR2 SVGAGI. CDR3 nucleotides: TGTGCCAGCAGAAGGACAGGGACCCACGAGCAGTACTTC. This translates into CASRRTGTHEQYF.

The V gene is TRBV30, the J gene TRBJ1-1; D is possibly TRBD1 (6 bases). The CDR3 is made up of 14 amino acids. Germline V lookup: CDR1 GTSNPN, CDR2 SVGIG (reference sequence). V dropped 3 bases and J dropped 6 bases, with 17 bases sitting between them. CDR3 DNA sequence: TGTGCCTGGAGCCAAGGGACATTGATGGCTGAAGCTTTCTTT. This translates into CAWSQGTLMAEAFF.

This clone has a single count. This chain links TRBV7-9 with TRBJ2-2, with 9 bases fitting TRBD1. Trimming cost V 5 bases and J 5 bases; bases outside gene matches: 12. The CDR3 totals 17 residues. In germline, CDR1 is SEHNR, CDR2 FQNEAQ (reference sequence). In nucleotides, the CDR3 is TGTGCCAGCAGCCTCGCACAGGGGGCCCTCAGGACCGGGGAGCTGTTTTTT. Residues: CASSLAQGALRTGELFF.

The chain combines TRBV29-1 with TRBJ1-2; D might be TRBD1 (5 bases). CDR1 is SQVTM and CDR2 is ANQGSEA in the germline V gene. This CDR3 region has 15 residues. Trimming left V 6 bases short and J 2 bases short, with 19 bases between. CDR3 sequence (DNA): TGCAGCGTCGGGGACTTTTTTTTGTTGAACTATGGCTACACCTTC. Protein sequence: CSVGDFFLLNYGYTF.

V and J are TRBV6-1 and TRBJ1-2; 9 bases agree with TRBD1. The CDR3 is 17 amino acids. J was trimmed by 4 bases and V by 0 bases; bases with no gene match: 9. Germline V CDR1 and CDR2: MNHNS, SASEGT. CDR3 nucleotide sequence: TGTGCCAGCAGTGAAGCGGGATCCGGGACAGGGACCTATGGCTACACCTTC. Its translation: CASSEAGSGTGTYGYTF.

The J gene is TRBJ2-1, the V gene TRBV14; 12 bases match TRBD2. This CDR3 region has 15 residues. The germline V gene encodes CDR1 SGHDN and CDR2 FVKESK. V shed 1 base and J 10 bases; nucleotides not matched to a gene: 5. The CDR3 nucleotides read TGTGCCAGCAGCCAAGTGTCTAGCGGGAGGGCCGAGCAGTTCTTC. Encoded protein: CASSQVSSGRAEQFF.

This chain connects TRBV7-2 to TRBJ2-7; possibly TRBD2 for D (6 bases). Germline loops: CDR1 SGHTA, CDR2 FQGNSA. The CDR3 has 15 amino acids. Trimming took off 2 bases at V and 0 bases at J, with 11 bases between the two ends. The CDR3 spells CASSLSRGLSYEQYF. CDR3 coding DNA: TGTGCCAGCAGCTTAAGTCGGGGACTCTCCTACGAGCAGTACTTC.

V and J are TRBV6-6 and TRBJ1-3; D unresolved. V was clipped by 4 bases and J by 0 bases, with 10 bases between them. Germline assignment: CDR1 MNHNY and CDR2 SVGAGI (reference sequence). The CDR3 spans 15 residues. The CDR3: CASSSGSSSGNTIYF. The CDR3 bases are TGTGCCAGCAGTTCCGGGAGTAGCTCTGGAAACACCATATATTTT.

The chain employs TRBV6-1 and TRBJ2-5; possible D gene TRBD2, 6 bases. V was clipped by 2 bases and J by 5 bases, with 12 bases between them. The V gene's germline CDR1 is MNHNS and CDR2 SASEGT. The length of the CDR3 is 14 residues. CDR3 in DNA: TGTGCCAGCAGTGAACGGGGGAAGTCGGAGACCCAGTACTTC. Translated, it gives CASSERGKSETQYF.